Listed below are T cell receptor beta chains from one sample, sequenced in a study of human T cells and chemical hapten exposure. A single record per CDR3 protein comes from TCRdb applying MiXCR to the RACE reads. The sample has 95,000 to 130,000 distinct CDR3 sequences; 12% are singletons. The source material was whole blood, sampled in connection with sensitization to the hapten diphenylcyclopropenone (DPC). The receptor source for this set is a woman between 50 and 59 years old with alopecia areata. Some clones in this sample may be carry-over from other donors' samples. Each CDR3 is given with its conserved first and last residue. D genes are given only for firm matches. Clone size is stated in some rows and not others, as once, few, many or a class when expanded.

size,J,V,D,DNA,CDR3
many,TRBJ1-2,TRBV6-4,-,TGTGCCAGCAGGAGGGATACAGAGGGAAACTACACCTTC,CASRRDTEGNYTF
many,TRBJ2-7,TRBV5-1,TRBD1,TGCGCCAGCAGCTTGGGGCCCCAAGACAGGGCATCCTACGAGCAGTACTTC,CASSLGPQDRASYEQYF
-,TRBJ1-5,TRBV12-3/TRBV12-4,-,TGTGCCAGCAGTAAACAGGTCAACAATCAGCCCCAGCATTTT,CASSKQVNNQPQHF
-,TRBJ1-2,TRBV5-1,-,TGCGCCAGCAGCTTGGATCACCTTGCCCATGGCTACACCTTC,CASSLDHLAHGYTF
few,TRBJ2-7,TRBV23-1,-,TGCGCCAGCAGTCAATTAACAGCTGACTCCTACGAGCAGTACTTC,CASSQLTADSYEQYF
few,TRBJ1-2,TRBV5-5,-,TGTGCCAGCAGCTTGGTAGGGACCAACTATGGCTACACCTTC,CASSLVGTNYGYTF
-,TRBJ2-6,TRBV18,-,TGTGCCAGCTCACCGAGTATACCTCACTCTGGGGCCAACGTCCTGACTTTC,CASSPSIPHSGANVLTF
-,TRBJ2-7,TRBV28,TRBD1,TGTGCCAGCAGTGTGCCGGGACAGGTCACTGGGGAGCAGTACTTC,CASSVPGQVTGEQYF
-,TRBJ2-7,TRBV5-6,TRBD1,TGTGCCAGCAGCGCTACAGGGGTCACCTACGAGCAGTACTTC,CASSATGVTYEQYF
many,TRBJ2-2,TRBV12-3/TRBV12-4,-,TGTGCCAGCAGCCGAAGTGGACCGAACACCGGGGAGCTGTTTTTT,CASSRSGPNTGELFF
many,TRBJ2-2,TRBV6-2/TRBV6-3,-,TGTGCCAGCAGGGTAGAGCCTCCCACCGGGGAGCTGTTTTTT,CASRVEPPTGELFF
many,TRBJ1-1,TRBV18,TRBD1,TGTGCCAGCTCACCACGCGATGGGACAGGGTGGACTGAAGCTTTCTTT,CASSPRDGTGWTEAFF
few,TRBJ2-7,TRBV7-8,-,TGTGCCAGCAGCTTAGTGAGCACAACCGATTACTCCTACGAGCAGTACTTC,CASSLVSTTDYSYEQYF
few,TRBJ2-7,TRBV7-6,-,TGTGCCCGCCGGGCGGACTCCTACGAGCAGTACTTC,CARRADSYEQYF
many,TRBJ1-6,TRBV18,-,TGTGCCAGCTCACCACACGGGAATTCACCCCTCCACTTT,CASSPHGNSPLHF
few,TRBJ1-2,TRBV2,TRBD1,TGTGCCAGCAGTGAAGCTACGGACAGGGACGACTACGATATATATGGCTACACCTTC,CASSEATDRDDYDIYGYTF
few,TRBJ2-2,TRBV2,TRBD1,TGTGCCAGCCGGACCGGGACAGGGTCCGGGGAGCTGTTTTTT,CASRTGTGSGELFF
few,TRBJ2-3,TRBV7-2,-,TGTGCCAGCAGCTTAGGGATAGCCCGAATTACAGATACGCAGTATTTT,CASSLGIARITDTQYF
few,TRBJ2-5,TRBV28,-,TGTGCCAGCAGCTCCCCAGGGACCAAAGAGACCCAGTACTTC,CASSSPGTKETQYF
many,TRBJ2-1,TRBV11-2,-,TGTGCCAGCAGCTTACGTCAAATTTACAATGAGCAGTTCTTC,CASSLRQIYNEQFF
few,TRBJ1-4,TRBV7-2,-,TGTGCCAGCAGCCCACGACTAGCGGGTGAAAAACTGTTTTTT,CASSPRLAGEKLFF
few,TRBJ2-3,TRBV7-7,TRBD2,TGTGCCAGCAGCTCGCAGACGGGACTAGCGGGGCCAATGGATACGCAGTATTTT,CASSSQTGLAGPMDTQYF
many,TRBJ2-3,TRBV7-9,-,TGTGCCAGCAGCCCAAGGGATACGCAGTATTTT,CASSPRDTQYF
few,TRBJ1-1,TRBV7-2,TRBD1,TGTGCCAGCAGCTCGGGACCGGGACAGGGGTTAGAAGCTTTCTTT,CASSSGPGQGLEAFF
-,TRBJ2-7,TRBV10-3,-,TGTGCCATCTCCGGAGACTCCTACGAGCAGTACTTC,CAISGDSYEQYF
few,TRBJ2-1,TRBV7-9,TRBD2,TGTGCCAGCACCCAGATTAAGGGGACTAGAAGCAATGAGCAGTTCTTC,CASTQIKGTRSNEQFF
-,TRBJ2-7,TRBV5-1,-,TGCGCCAGCAGCTTGGACGAGGGCTACGAGCAGTACTTC,CASSLDEGYEQYF
many,TRBJ2-3,TRBV11-2,-,TGTGCCAGCAGCTTGCGGGCCGTAACGGGCACAGATACGCAGTATTTT,CASSLRAVTGTDTQYF
few,TRBJ2-5,TRBV29-1,-,TGCAGCGTCCAAGCCGGAGGGAGTGCAGAGACCCAGTACTTC,CSVQAGGSAETQYF
few,TRBJ2-1,TRBV21-1,-,TGTGCCGGATGTAGCGTCTCCTCCTACAATGAGCAGTTCTTC,CAGCSVSSYNEQFF
few,TRBJ2-1,TRBV5-4,TRBD2,TGTGCCAGCAGCTCAGCTAGCGGCAAGCAGTTCTTC,CASSSASGKQFF
-,TRBJ2-3,TRBV20-1,TRBD1,TGCAGTGCCCTACGGGACAGGGGTATTACAGATACGCAGTATTTT,CSALRDRGITDTQYF
-,TRBJ1-6,TRBV6-1,-,TGTGCCAGCAGTGAACACGTGGACGGGGTGGTGTGGAATTCACCCCTCCACTTT,CASSEHVDGVVWNSPLHF
few,TRBJ1-1,TRBV3-1,-,TGTGCCAGCAGCCTCCGACCGGTGAGGACTGAAGCTTTCTTT,CASSLRPVRTEAFF
-,TRBJ2-3,TRBV7-2,-,TGTGCCAGCAGCTCGACACGTGCAGATACGCAGTATTTT,CASSSTRADTQYF
few,TRBJ2-2,TRBV27,-,TGTGCCAGCAGTTTGGGCCTCCCGTTGAACACCGGGGAGCTGTTTTTT,CASSLGLPLNTGELFF
-,TRBJ2-7,TRBV7-9,-,TGTGCCAGCAGCTCTCCAACAGGGAGGGCCTACGAGCAGTACTTC,CASSSPTGRAYEQYF
many,TRBJ1-2,TRBV11-2,-,TGTGCCAGCAGCCCGTCCCGGAACTATGGCTACACCTTC,CASSPSRNYGYTF
few,TRBJ1-1,TRBV5-6,TRBD1,TGTGCCAGCAGCCTTGGTGGCCCGACAGGGATGGCCACTGAAGCTTTCTTT,CASSLGGPTGMATEAFF
many,TRBJ2-4,TRBV21-1,-,TGTGCCAGCAGGACCTCCACCGGGACAGGGGGCATTCGGGCCAAAAACATTCAGTACTTC,CASRTSTGTGGIRAKNIQYF
few,TRBJ2-5,TRBV3-1,-,TGTGCCAGCAGCCGAGGAGGCTACCAAGAGACCCAGTACTTC,CASSRGGYQETQYF
many,TRBJ2-3,TRBV24-1,-,TGTGCCACCAGTGAATTTCCCTTAGAGGCGCCGACAGATACGCAGTATTTT,CATSEFPLEAPTDTQYF
many,TRBJ2-2,TRBV12-3/TRBV12-4,TRBD2,TGTGCCAGCAGATCTAGCGGGAGAAGGGACGGGGAGCTGTTTTTT,CASRSSGRRDGELFF
few,TRBJ1-5,TRBV9,-,TGTGCCAGCAGCGTGGGTTATCAGGGCAATCAGCCCCAGCATTTT,CASSVGYQGNQPQHF
few,TRBJ2-4,TRBV11-2,TRBD2,TGTGCCAGCAGCTTAGACCTAGCGGGAGTCCAAAACATTCAGTACTTC,CASSLDLAGVQNIQYF
-,TRBJ1-2,TRBV10-2,-,TGCGCCAGCAGTGAGCAGGGGAACTATGGCTACACCTTC,CASSEQGNYGYTF
few,TRBJ2-1,TRBV14,-,TGTGCCAGCAGCCCTTCTGGTCGCGGAGCCTACAATGAGCAGTTCTTC,CASSPSGRGAYNEQFF
-,TRBJ2-1,TRBV3-1,TRBD2,TGTGCCAGCAGCCAAGATCCCCGGACTAGCGGTTACAATGAGCAGTTCTTC,CASSQDPRTSGYNEQFF
many,TRBJ2-7,TRBV28,-,TGTGCCAGCAGTTTACTTTTAGGGACACGTCGACGCAGGCCGGAAGGGCAGTACTTC,CASSLLLGTRRRRPEGQYF
few,TRBJ2-3,TRBV29-1,TRBD1,TGCAGCGTTGAACGACAGGGTTTGGATACGCAGTATTTT,CSVERQGLDTQYF
many,TRBJ2-1,TRBV29-1,-,TGCAGCGCTAGTCGCTCCTACAATGAGCAGTTCTTC,CSASRSYNEQFF